This T cell receptor beta chain was captured by sequencing in a study of OX40 agonist ivuxolimab in advanced cancers. Study details: Patient treatment consisted of intravenous ivuxolimab administration every 2 weeks at 0.01 to 10 mg/kg. Three patients, one with hepatocellular carcinoma and two with cutaneous melanoma, responded partially. Cancers in dose escalation were hepatocellular, melanoma, renal cell and head and neck. Prior anti-PD-1, anti-PD-L1 or anti-CTLA-4 therapy did not bar entry, and about 38% had some.

TCRdb's table, derived via immunoSEQ multiplex PCR, lists solely in-frame clones and lacks some. Of 20,000 or so clones listed, approximately 70% are singletons. There are 13 residues in the CDR3. Germline values: CDR1 KGHSH, CDR2 LQKENI. Trimming cost V 2 bases and J 0 bases, with 4 bases left between them. Specimen: CD4+ or CD8+ T cells sorted from blood, collected in a trial of the OX40 agonist ivuxolimab. This chain uses TRBV18 with TRBJ2-5; no clear D gene. The TCR originated in an adult with an advanced solid tumor such as melanoma, head and neck, liver or kidney cancer. CDR3 region: CASSPEYQETQYF. The CDR3 bases are TGTGCCAGCTCACCAGAGTACCAAGAGACCCAGTACTTC. The full variable domain, completed using reference TRBV18 and TRBJ2-5, is NAGVMQNPRHLVRRRGQEARLRCSPMKGHSHVYWYRQLPEEGLKFMVYLQKENIIDESGMPKERFSAEFPKEGPSILRIQQVVRGDSAAYFCASSPEYQETQYFGPGTRLLVL.